These 2 T cell receptor beta chains share one sample of origin, sequenced in a study of blood T cell repertoires in COVID-19. Profiling relied on immunoSEQ multiplex PCR, and the TCRdb table lists in-frame clones only, not all of them. The sample consists of about 160,000 clones, roughly 84% of them appearing once. The sample comprised PBMCs or T cells enriched from blood (not recorded which). These receptors came from a man in his 60s who had recovered from COVID-19.

This clone was counted a few times. The chain links TRBV24-1 to TRBJ2-2; D is possibly TRBD2 (5 bases). CDR1 and CDR2 (germline): KGHDR, SFDVKD. This CDR3 region has 16 residues. Trimming left V 4 bases short and J 4 bases short, with 15 bases between. DNA of the CDR3: TGTGCCACCAGTGAGGTGCGAGGGTTCCCCACCGGGGAGCTGTTTTTT. Encoded protein: CATSEVRGFPTGELFF.

The V gene is TRBV10-3, the J gene TRBJ2-5; TRBD2 aligns across 8 bases. The V and J ends lost 0 bases and 5 bases, in that order; junction bases with no gene match: 5. CDR1 and CDR2 from the germline V gene are ENHRY and SYGVKD. The CDR3 loop spans 15 amino acids. This CDR3 reads CAISESRGGKETQYF. Here the CDR3 DNA reads TGTGCCATCAGTGAGTCCCGGGGGGGCAAGGAGACCCAGTACTTC.